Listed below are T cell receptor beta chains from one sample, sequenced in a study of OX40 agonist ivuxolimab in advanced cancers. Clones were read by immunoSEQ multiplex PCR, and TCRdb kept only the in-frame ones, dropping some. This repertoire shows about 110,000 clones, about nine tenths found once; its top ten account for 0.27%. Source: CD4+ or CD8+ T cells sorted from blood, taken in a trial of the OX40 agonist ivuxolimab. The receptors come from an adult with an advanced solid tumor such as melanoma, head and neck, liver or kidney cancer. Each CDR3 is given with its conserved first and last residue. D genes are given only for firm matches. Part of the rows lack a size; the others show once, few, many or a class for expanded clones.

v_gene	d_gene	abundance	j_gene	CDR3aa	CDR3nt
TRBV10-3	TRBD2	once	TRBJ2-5	CAISDSGLAGVKTQYF	TGTGCCATCAGTGATTCGGGACTAGCGGGAGTAAAGACCCAGTACTTC
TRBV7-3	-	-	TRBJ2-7	CASSSTPGYEQYF	TGTGCCAGCAGCTCTACCCCGGGCTACGAGCAGTACTTC
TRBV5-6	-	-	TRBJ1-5	CASSLDRNQPQHF	TGTGCCAGCAGCCTAGACAGAAATCAGCCCCAGCATTTT
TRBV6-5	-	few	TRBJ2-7	CASPSDYEQYF	TGTGCCAGCCCCAGCGACTACGAGCAGTACTTC
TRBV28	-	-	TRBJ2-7	CASESPGKFTAEQYF	TGTGCCAGCGAAAGCCCAGGAAAATTTACTGCGGAGCAGTACTTC
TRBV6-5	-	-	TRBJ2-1	CASAGQRYNEQFF	TGTGCCAGTGCGGGCCAGCGTTACAATGAGCAGTTCTTC
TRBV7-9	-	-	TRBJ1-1	CASSSGSRGEAFF	TGTGCCAGCAGCTCTGGGAGCAGGGGAGAAGCTTTCTTT
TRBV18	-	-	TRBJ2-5	CASSPPQGNVRKTQYF	TGTGCCAGCTCACCACCGCAAGGGAACGTAAGAAAGACCCAGTACTTC
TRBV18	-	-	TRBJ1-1	CASSPQGLHTEAFF	TGTGCCAGCTCACCACAGGGACTCCACACTGAAGCTTTCTTT
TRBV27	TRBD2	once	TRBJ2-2	CASSPYSGRRGANTGELFF	TGTGCCAGCAGTCCTTATAGCGGGAGACGGGGGGCAAACACCGGGGAGCTGTTTTTT
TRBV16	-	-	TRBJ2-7	CASSQSSRGYEQYF	TGTGCCAGCAGCCAATCTTCCAGGGGCTACGAGCAGTACTTC
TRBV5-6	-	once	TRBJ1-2	CASSSRRDGYTF	TGTGCCAGCAGCTCGAGACGGGATGGCTACACCTTC
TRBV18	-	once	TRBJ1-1	CASSPTIDTEAFF	TGTGCCAGCTCTCCTACAATTGACACTGAAGCTTTCTTT
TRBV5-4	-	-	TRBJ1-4	CASSLQVEDEKLFF	TGTGCCAGCAGCTTGCAAGTTGAAGATGAAAAACTGTTTTTT
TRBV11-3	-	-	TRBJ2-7	CASSLYRSYEQYF	TGTGCCAGCAGTCTGTACCGCTCCTACGAGCAGTACTTC
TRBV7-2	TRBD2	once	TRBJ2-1	CASSRSGSGHNEQFF	TGTGCCAGCAGCCGTAGCGGGAGTGGGCACAATGAGCAGTTCTTC
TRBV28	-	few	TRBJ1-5	CASSPGGARQPQHF	TGTGCCAGCAGTCCCGGAGGGGCTCGTCAGCCCCAGCATTTT
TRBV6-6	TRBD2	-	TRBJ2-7	CASSYTGLESSEQYF	TGTGCCAGCAGTTACACCGGACTAGAAAGCTCGGAGCAGTACTTC
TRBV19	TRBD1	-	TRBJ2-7	CASSARDRGRPYEQYF	TGTGCCAGTAGTGCCCGGGACAGGGGCCGACCCTACGAGCAGTACTTC
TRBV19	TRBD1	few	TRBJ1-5	CASKQGTSNQPQHF	TGTGCCAGTAAACAGGGGACCAGCAATCAGCCCCAGCATTTT
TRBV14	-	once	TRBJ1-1	CASSQDVRGTEAFF	TGTGCCAGCAGCCAAGATGTCAGGGGCACTGAAGCTTTCTTT
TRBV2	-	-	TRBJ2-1	CASSEETTYRHNEQFF	TGTGCCAGCAGTGAAGAGACTACCTACAGACACAATGAGCAGTTCTTC
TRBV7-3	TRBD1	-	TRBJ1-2	CASSLTTGSGYTF	TGTGCCAGCAGCTTAACGACAGGGTCTGGCTACACCTTC
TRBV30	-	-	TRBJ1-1	CAWSVSVNTEAFF	TGTGCCTGGAGTGTTTCGGTGAACACTGAAGCTTTCTTT
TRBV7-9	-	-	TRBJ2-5	CASSLVREETQYF	TGTGCCAGCAGCTTGGTCAGGGAAGAGACCCAGTACTTC
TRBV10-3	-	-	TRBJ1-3	CAISEPGPERSRNTIYF	TGTGCCATCAGTGAACCGGGGCCGGAGCGCTCAAGAAACACCATATATTTT
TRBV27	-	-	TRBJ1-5	CASSLLSLAGDQPQHF	TGTGCCAGCAGTTTGTTATCGTTGGCGGGTGATCAGCCCCAGCATTTT
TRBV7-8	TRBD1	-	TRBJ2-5	CASSSHRGREETQYF	TGTGCCAGCAGCAGCCACAGGGGGCGCGAGGAGACCCAGTACTTC
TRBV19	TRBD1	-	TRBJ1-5	CASSTLGQGNQPQHF	TGTGCCAGTAGCACCTTGGGACAGGGCAATCAGCCCCAGCATTTT
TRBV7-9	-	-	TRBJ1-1	CASSLGSNTEAFF	TGTGCCAGCAGCTTAGGGTCGAACACTGAAGCTTTCTTT
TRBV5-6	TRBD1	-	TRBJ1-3	CASSLVAGQKVSGNTIYF	TGTGCCAGCAGCTTGGTCGCGGGACAGAAAGTCTCTGGAAACACCATATATTTT
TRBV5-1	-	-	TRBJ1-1	CASSLEGQSMNTEAFF	TGCGCCAGCAGCTTGGAAGGGCAGTCCATGAACACTGAAGCTTTCTTT
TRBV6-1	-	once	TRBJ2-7	CASSGPQAGPYEQYF	TGTGCCAGCAGTGGGCCCCAGGCAGGACCCTACGAGCAGTACTTC
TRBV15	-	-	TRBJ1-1	CATRDPGMVSQSRVGFRGTEAFF	TGTGCCACCAGGGACCCTGGGATGGTCTCGCAATCGCGAGTAGGTTTCCGCGGCACTGAAGCTTTCTTT
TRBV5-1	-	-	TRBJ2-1	CASSQSGAPYNEQFF	TGCGCCAGCAGCCAAAGCGGAGCTCCCTACAATGAGCAGTTCTTC
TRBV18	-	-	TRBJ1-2	CASSPSGSHGYTF	TGTGCCAGCTCACCATCAGGTAGCCATGGCTACACCTTC
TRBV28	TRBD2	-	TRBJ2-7	CASSRLRGPRGGGYEQYF	TGTGCCAGCAGTCGACTACGGGGCCCACGCGGGGGGGGCTACGAGCAGTACTTC
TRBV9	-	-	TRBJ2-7	CASSSDGRPPYEQYF	TGTGCCAGCAGCTCCGACGGTCGCCCCCCCTACGAGCAGTACTTC
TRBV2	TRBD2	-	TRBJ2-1	CASSGIRETSYHNEQFF	TGTGCCAGCAGTGGAATCCGTGAGACTAGCTATCACAATGAGCAGTTCTTC
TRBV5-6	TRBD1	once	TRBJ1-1	CASSSWTGGGYTEAFF	TGTGCCAGCAGCTCCTGGACAGGGGGAGGGTACACTGAAGCTTTCTTT
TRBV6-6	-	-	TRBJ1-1	CASSRPGATEAFF	TGTGCCAGCAGTCGACCCGGGGCCACTGAAGCTTTCTTT
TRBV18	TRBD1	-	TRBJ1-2	CASSPTGQAYYGYTF	TGTGCCAGCTCACCCACGGGACAGGCCTACTATGGCTACACCTTC
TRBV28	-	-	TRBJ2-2	CASSFSRNFGELFF	TGTGCCAGCAGTTTCTCCAGAAACTTCGGGGAGCTGTTTTTT
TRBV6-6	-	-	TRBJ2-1	CASRADRSFSYNEQFF	TGTGCCAGCAGAGCAGACAGGAGTTTCTCTTACAATGAGCAGTTCTTC
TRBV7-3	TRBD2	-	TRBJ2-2	CASSLAGGNTGELFF	TGTGCCAGCAGCTTAGCGGGAGGGAACACCGGGGAGCTGTTTTTT
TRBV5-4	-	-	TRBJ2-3	CASSPIGLVSDTDTQYF	TGTGCCAGCAGCCCCATCGGGCTAGTGTCGGACACAGATACGCAGTATTTT